What follows are 20 T cell receptor beta chains derived from one specimen sequenced in a study of metastatic and nonmetastatic thyroid tumors. Patients were all untreated before their thyroid surgery. TCRdb re-called clones via MiXCR from the PCR reads. In the table there are about 43,000 clones, over 10% of which are singletons. Sample: blood. The receptors were sampled from a female donor with papillary thyroid cancer or a benign thyroid nodule (not recorded which). Some clones in this sample may be carry-over from other donors' samples.

This clone has ten or more counts. The CDR3 region is CASSWTEETQYF. CDR3 bases: TGTGCCAGCAGTTGGACGGAAGAGACCCAGTACTTC. V and J are TRBV2 and TRBJ2-5; D is undetermined. Germline V gene lookup returns CDR1 SNHLY and CDR2 FYNNEI. CDR3 length: 12 amino acids. V was shortened by 5 bases and J by 3 bases, with 7 bases between the two germline ends.

This clone was seen repeatedly, ten times or more. This chain uses TRBV6-2 or TRBV6-3 with TRBJ2-5; 9 positions agree with TRBD2. This CDR3 contains 15 residues. Per germline, CDR1 MNHEY and CDR2 SVGEGT. After removal of 2 bases from V and 4 bases from J, the junction contained 5 bases not matched to a gene. The CDR3 sequence: CASSYGVAGAETQYF. CDR3 nucleotides: TGTGCCAGCAGTTACGGGGTAGCGGGAGCAGAGACCCAGTACTTC.

V gene TRBV5-4 combines with J gene TRBJ2-7; no definite D call. This CDR3 is 17 amino acids long. Trimming shortened V by 2 bases and J by 4 bases, and 22 bases separated the two germline ends. The germline CDR1 and CDR2 sequences are SGHNT and YYREEE (reference sequence). The DNA of the CDR3 is TGTGCCAGCAGCTTAGTAGCTGGATATGGTGTCCCTTACGAGCAGTACTTC. Protein product: CASSLVAGYGVPYEQYF.

This clone was recorded at least ten times. At one of its ends the junction is not consistent with the germline gene, which may arise from a read error. J is TRBJ2-5 and V is TRBV6-5; 7 bases map to TRBD1. Germline lookup yields CDR1 MNHEY and CDR2 SVGAGI. The CDR3 has 14 residues. CDR3 protein: CASSFGTAQEAQYF. The CDR3 region has the DNA TGTGCCAGCAGTTTCGGGACAGCCCAAGAGGCCCAGTACTTC.

The chain has TRBV25-1 and TRBJ2-1; 11 bases align to TRBD2. This CDR3 region has 14 residues. V lost 5 bases to trimming and J lost 6 bases; unmatched junction nucleotides: 3. Germline values: CDR1 MGHDK, CDR2 SYGVNS. Here the CDR3 DNA reads TGTGCCAGCAGTTTAGCGGGGGGGTTCAATGAGCAGTTCTTC. Amino acid sequence: CASSLAGGFNEQFF. The complete variable domain, with remaining parts taken from reference TRBV25-1 and TRBJ2-1, reads EADIYQTPRYLVIGTGKKITLECSQTMGHDKMYWYQQDPGMELHLIHYSYGVNSTEKGDLSSESTVSRIRTEHFPLTLESARPSHTSQYLCASSLAGGFNEQFFGPGTRLTVL.

This clone has at least ten counts. The chain carries TRBV15 and TRBJ1-5; D is undetermined. Germline V gene sequence: CDR1 LNHNV, CDR2 YYDKDF (reference sequence). This CDR3 spans 14 amino acids. The V end lost 5 bases, the J end lost 0 bases, and 8 bases lay between the germline ends. CDR3 amino acids: CATSAYSSNQPQHF. The CDR3 DNA reads as TGTGCCACCAGCGCCTACAGTAGCAATCAGCCCCAGCATTTT.

With regard to this clone: A read error may be the cause here, since a much bigger clone is one base away. V is TRBV20-1 and J is TRBJ2-1; maybe TRBD2 (6 bases). Per germline, CDR1 DFQATT and CDR2 SNEGSKA (reference sequence). The CDR3 is made up of 16 amino acids. V lost 6 bases to trimming and J lost 3 bases, with 21 bases between them. The CDR3 sequence: CSAPPVGRSIYNEQFF. The DNA of the CDR3 is TGCAGTGCCCCCCCCGTCGGGAGATCTATCTACAATGAGCAGTTCTTC.

This clone was picked up many times. V is TRBV9 and J is TRBJ2-2, with D maybe TRBD1 (6 bases). The CDR3 runs to 15 residues. Germline V gene sequence: CDR1 SGDLS, CDR2 YYNGEE. V lost 1 base, J lost 6 bases, and 13 bases lay in between. CDR3 nucleotide sequence: TGTGCCAGCAGCGTATACAGGGACGTCGCCGGGGAGCTGTTTTTT. Translated: CASSVYRDVAGELFF.

This clone was observed at least ten times. The junction does not match germline at one end; this may be a read error. DNA of the CDR3: TGCGCCAGCAGCCCCAGCTCTGGGACACGGGAGTACCTTTTT. Protein: CASSPSSGTREYLF. The rearrangement uses TRBV5-1 and TRBJ2-3; D tentatively fits TRBD1 or TRBD2 (6 bases each). CDR1 and CDR2 from the germline V gene are SGHRS and YFSETQ. The CDR3 contains 14 residues.

At least ten counts were recorded for this clone. The chain combines TRBV2 with TRBJ2-1, with D tentatively TRBD2 (5 bases). CDR1 and CDR2 from the germline V gene are SNHLY and FYNNEI. CDR3 length: 14 amino acids. V lost 4 bases and J lost 7, with 14 bases in between. CDR3 region: CASSALVSGNEQFF. CDR3 DNA sequence: TGTGCCAGCAGTGCTCTGGTCTCGGGAAATGAGCAGTTCTTC.

The chain employs TRBV6-1 and TRBJ2-5; 7 nucleotides agree with TRBD2. The CDR3 spans 14 residues. Germline V gives CDR1 MNHNS, CDR2 SASEGT. V gave up 2 bases and J gave up 5 bases; unmatched junction bases: 5. CDR3 nucleotide sequence: TGTGCCAGCAGTGAAAGCGGGGCAAGGGAGACCCAGTACTTC. It yields the protein CASSESGARETQYF.

This clone was seen ten or more times. The rearrangement links TRBV12-3 or TRBV12-4 to TRBJ2-5; TRBD1 is a possible D gene (6 bases). The V and J ends lost 3 bases and 1 base respectively, with 15 bases between them. This CDR3 spans 16 amino acids. The CDR3 here is CASSFGAGQSQETQYF. The DNA of the CDR3 is TGTGCCAGCAGTTTTGGAGCCGGACAGTCCCAAGAGACCCAGTACTTC.

In its sample, this clone was seen many times. The V call is TRBV20-1, the J call TRBJ1-4; D is unclear. CDR3 length: 12 residues. Looked up from germline, CDR1 is DFQATT and CDR2 is SNEGSKA (reference sequence). The chain's CDR3 is CTTQRAQEKLFF. The CDR3 DNA is TGCACCACCCAGAGGGCACAGGAAAAACTGTTTTTT.

The V gene is TRBV12-3 or TRBV12-4, the J gene TRBJ2-1, with 7 bases that match TRBD1. V shed 10 bases and J 4 bases; nucleotides not matched to a gene: 10. The CDR3 sequence is 14 residues long. The CDR3 loop reads CATLPRQGYNEQFF. As DNA, the CDR3 is TGTGCCACACTCCCCAGACAGGGTTACAATGAGCAGTTCTTC.

This clone was recorded at least ten times. J is TRBJ1-6 and V is TRBV19; 9 positions match TRBD1. J lost 6 bases, V lost 4 bases, and 7 bases had no gene match. The CDR3 loop spans 16 amino acids. The V gene's germline CDR1 is LNHDA and CDR2 SQIVND (reference sequence). The CDR3 here is CASSKMGQGGNSPLHF. The CDR3 DNA is TGTGCCAGTAGTAAAATGGGACAGGGAGGTAATTCACCCCTCCACTTT.

The rearrangement links TRBV10-3 to TRBJ2-1, with a possible D match to TRBD2 (5 bases). V lost 7 bases and J lost 4, with 11 bases in between. The length of the CDR3 is 13 residues. Germline values: CDR1 ENHRY, CDR2 SYGVKD. CDR3 sequence reads: CAITSGPYNEQFF. CDR3 coding DNA: TGTGCCATCACCAGCGGCCCATACAATGAGCAGTTCTTC.

There are many counts of this clone. The chain uses TRBV2 and TRBJ1-1, with D possibly being TRBD1 (6 bases). There are 15 residues in the CDR3. V shed 6 bases and J shed 0 bases, with 14 bases lying between them. Germline loops: CDR1 SNHLY, CDR2 FYNNEI. The CDR3 is CASRWTANMNTEAFF. CDR3 DNA: TGTGCCAGCAGGTGGACAGCTAACATGAACACTGAAGCTTTCTTT.

This clone was seen ten or more times. This CDR3 reads CASGWGQEYFYNEQFF. DNA of the CDR3: TGTGCCAGCGGTTGGGGACAGGAGTATTTCTACAATGAGCAGTTCTTC. The V gene is TRBV2, the J gene TRBJ2-1; 8 bases map to TRBD1. The CDR3 consists of 16 residues. Germline CDR1 reads SNHLY; CDR2 reads FYNNEI. After removal of 8 bases from V and 3 bases from J, the junction contained 12 bases not matched to a gene.

Remarks on this clone: One end of the junction fails to match germline, which may point to a read error. Other DNA variants within this sample encode the same CDR3. This chain joins TRBV6-1 and TRBJ1-4; possible D gene TRBD1, 6 bases. The CDR3 sequence is 14 residues long. Germline V gene lookup returns CDR1 MNHNS and CDR2 SASEGT. CDR3 in DNA: TGTGCCAGCAGTCGGGCAGGGGCTAGTGGAAAACTTTTTTTT. Its protein is CASSRAGASGKLFF.

This clone was counted at least ten times. This may stem from a read error, because a much larger clone lies one nucleotide away. The same CDR3 can be traced to other DNA sequences in this sample. V and J are TRBV28 and TRBJ1-2; 9 bases are a match to TRBD1. CDR3 length: 16 amino acids. Germline CDR1 reads MDHEN; CDR2 reads SYDVKM. The junction had 11 bases not matched to a gene; V was cut back by 6 bases and J by 3 bases. The CDR3: CASSLPSGQGYYGYTF. CDR3 DNA: TGTGCCAGCAGCCTACCATCAGGACAGGGGTACTATGGCTACACCTTC.